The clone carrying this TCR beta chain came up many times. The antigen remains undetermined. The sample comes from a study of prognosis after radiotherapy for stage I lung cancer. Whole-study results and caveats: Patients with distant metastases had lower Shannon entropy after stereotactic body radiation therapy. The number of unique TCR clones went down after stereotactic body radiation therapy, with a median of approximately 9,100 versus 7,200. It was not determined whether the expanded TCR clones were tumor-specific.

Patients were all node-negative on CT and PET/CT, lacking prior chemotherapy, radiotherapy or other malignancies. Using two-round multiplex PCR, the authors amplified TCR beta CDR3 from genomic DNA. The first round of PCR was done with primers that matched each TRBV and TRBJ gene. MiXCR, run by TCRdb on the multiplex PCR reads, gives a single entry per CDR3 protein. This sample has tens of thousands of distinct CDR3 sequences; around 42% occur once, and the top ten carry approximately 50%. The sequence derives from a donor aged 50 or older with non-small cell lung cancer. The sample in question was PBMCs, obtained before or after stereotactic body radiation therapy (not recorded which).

The CDR3 DNA reads as TGTGCCAGCAGTGCCTCCGGGACAGGGTACAATGAGCAGTTCTTC. Encoded protein: CASSASGTGYNEQFF. The chain links TRBV27 to TRBJ2-1; TRBD1 matches 9 bases. V dropped 5 bases and J dropped 4; count of bases not matched to a gene: 6. The CDR3 totals 15 residues. Germline-derived CDR1 and CDR2 are MNHEY and SMNVEV (reference sequence).